The 6 T cell receptor beta chains given below trace back to one sample, sequenced in a study of vaccination and CD4 T cells after COVID-19. Sequence data for DNA of cultured CD4+ T cells were generated by the Oncomine TCR Beta short-read assay. One entry per CDR3 protein, called by TCRdb with MiXCR from the PCR reads. Here the sample spans about 25,000 distinct CDR3 sequences, 49% being singletons. Antigens for these TCRs are unknown. Treatment: roughly 10-day PBMC culture with coronavirus spike peptide pools or control peptides (ViraFEST assay). The sequencing input was CD4+ T cells from blood, cultured in vitro. Source of these receptors: a human donor who had recovered from COVID-19.

The gene calls are TRBV10-3 and TRBJ2-1; 14 bases fit TRBD2. Germline CDR1 is ENHRY and CDR2 is SYGVKD. Trimming at V came to 6 bases and at J to 8 bases, leaving 6 bases not matched to a gene. The CDR3 has 15 residues. The CDR3 loop is CAIRMGTSGSDEQFF. The CDR3 region has the DNA TGTGCCATCAGAATGGGGACTAGCGGGAGCGATGAGCAGTTCTTC.

J is TRBJ2-2 and V is TRBV6-2 or TRBV6-3; maybe TRBD1 (6 bases). Per the germline V gene, CDR1 is MNHEY and CDR2 is SVGEGT. The V and J ends lost 10 bases and 0 bases respectively, with 18 bases between them. The CDR3 has 16 amino acids. CDR3 sequence (DNA): TGTGCCACCTCCGACAGGACGGGCCCGAACACCGGGGAGCTGTTTTTT. It yields the protein CATSDRTGPNTGELFF.

The table lists this clonotype with a few counts. The chain links TRBV27 to TRBJ2-3, with D unresolved. Germline-derived CDR1 and CDR2 are MNHEY and SMNVEV (reference sequence). The CDR3 length is 17 residues. V was trimmed by 8 bases and J by 6 bases, leaving 27 bases between them. The CDR3 DNA sequence: TGTGCCAGCCCTCGTGCCACCCTCTCCGTCACCGAGGATACGCAGTATTTT. It is translated as CASPRATLSVTEDTQYF.

There are a few counts of this clonotype. This rearrangement joins TRBV7-9 to TRBJ1-2; tentatively, D is TRBD1 (5 bases). Germline CDR1 reads SEHNR; CDR2 reads FQNEAQ (reference sequence). V lost 1 base and J 2 bases, leaving 8 bases between the germline ends. There are 14 residues in the CDR3. The DNA of the CDR3 is TGTGCCAGCAGCTTAGTATCAGGGAACTATGGCTACACCTTC. Its protein is CASSLVSGNYGYTF.

This clonotype has more than one count but fewer than ten. The rearrangement joins TRBV24-1 to TRBJ2-1; 8 nucleotides match TRBD2. The V segment lost 3 bases and the J segment 6 bases; nucleotides outside the gene matches: 6. CDR3 length equals 15 residues. Per the germline V gene, CDR1 is KGHDR and CDR2 is SFDVKD. CDR3 sequence reads: CATSDLSGGLNEQFF. DNA for the CDR3: TGTGCCACCAGTGATCTATCGGGAGGGCTCAATGAGCAGTTCTTC.

The chain is built from TRBV7-4 and TRBJ1-3; D remains unclear. Germline CDR1 and CDR2: SGHVT and SQSDAQ. CDR3 size: 18 residues. The V and J ends lost 7 bases and 0 bases respectively, with 22 bases between them. The CDR3 DNA reads as TGTGCCAGCACCCTACAGCCCCCCGGAGTGATCTCTGGAAACACCATATATTTT. Protein sequence: CASTLQPPGVISGNTIYF.